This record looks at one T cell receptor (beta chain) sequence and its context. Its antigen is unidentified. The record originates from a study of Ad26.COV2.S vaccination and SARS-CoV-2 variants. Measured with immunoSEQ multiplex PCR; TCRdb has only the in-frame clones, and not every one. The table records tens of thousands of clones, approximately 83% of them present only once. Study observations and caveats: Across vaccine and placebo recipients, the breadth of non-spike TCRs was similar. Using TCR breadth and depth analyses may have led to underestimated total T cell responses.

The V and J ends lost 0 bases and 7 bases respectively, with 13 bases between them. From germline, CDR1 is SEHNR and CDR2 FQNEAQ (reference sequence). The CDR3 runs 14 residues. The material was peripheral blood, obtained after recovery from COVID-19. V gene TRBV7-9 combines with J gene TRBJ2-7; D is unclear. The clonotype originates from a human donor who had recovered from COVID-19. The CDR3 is CASSLARPGAEQYF. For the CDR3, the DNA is TGTGCCAGCAGCTTAGCTCGCCCAGGCGCGGAGCAGTACTTC.